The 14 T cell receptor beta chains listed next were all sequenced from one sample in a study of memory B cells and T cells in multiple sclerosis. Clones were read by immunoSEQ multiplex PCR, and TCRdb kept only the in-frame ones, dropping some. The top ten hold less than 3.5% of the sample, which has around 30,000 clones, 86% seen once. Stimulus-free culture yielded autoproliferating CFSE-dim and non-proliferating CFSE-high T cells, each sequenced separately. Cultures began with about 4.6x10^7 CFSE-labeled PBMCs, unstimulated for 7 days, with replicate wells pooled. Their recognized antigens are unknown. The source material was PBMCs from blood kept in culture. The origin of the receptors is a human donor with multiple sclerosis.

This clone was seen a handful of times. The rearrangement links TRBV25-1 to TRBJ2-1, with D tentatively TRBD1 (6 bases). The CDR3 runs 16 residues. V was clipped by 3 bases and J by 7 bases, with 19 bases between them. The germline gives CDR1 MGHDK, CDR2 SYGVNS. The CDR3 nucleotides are TGTGCCAGCAGTGACCTAGGTTTACAGGGTGATAATGAGCAGTTCTTC. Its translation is CASSDLGLQGDNEQFF.

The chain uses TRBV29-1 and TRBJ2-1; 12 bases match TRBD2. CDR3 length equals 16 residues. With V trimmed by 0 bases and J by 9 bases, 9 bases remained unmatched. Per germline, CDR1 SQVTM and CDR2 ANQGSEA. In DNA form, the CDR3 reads TGCAGCGTTGAAGATCTTGAACTAGCGGGAGGAGGTGAGCAGTTCTTC. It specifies CSVEDLELAGGGEQFF.

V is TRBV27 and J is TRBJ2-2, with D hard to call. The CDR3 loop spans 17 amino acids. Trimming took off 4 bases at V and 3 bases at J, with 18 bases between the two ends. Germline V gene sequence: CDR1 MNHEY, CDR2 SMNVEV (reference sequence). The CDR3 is CASSSGGLVSYTGELFF. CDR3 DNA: TGTGCCAGCAGTTCAGGTGGTCTTGTGAGCTACACCGGGGAGCTGTTTTTT.

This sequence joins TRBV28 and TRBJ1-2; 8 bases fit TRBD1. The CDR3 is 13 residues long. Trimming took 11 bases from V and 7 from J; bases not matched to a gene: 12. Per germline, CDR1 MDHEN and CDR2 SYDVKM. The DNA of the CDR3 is TGTGCCTCAGCCCAGGGGGCCGGGAGTGGCTACACCTTC. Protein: CASAQGAGSGYTF.

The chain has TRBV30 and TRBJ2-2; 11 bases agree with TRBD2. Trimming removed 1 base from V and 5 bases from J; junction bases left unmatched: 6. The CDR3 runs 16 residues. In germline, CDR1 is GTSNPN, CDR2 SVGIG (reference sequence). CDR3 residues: CAWSATTSGRTGELFF. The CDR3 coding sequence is TGTGCCTGGAGTGCAACTACTAGCGGGAGAACCGGGGAGCTGTTTTTT.

CDR3 coding DNA: TGTGCCAGCAGCTCCTCCCTCACCAGGGGAAGGGCCGGGGAGCTGTTTTTT. This encodes CASSSSLTRGRAGELFF. This chain joins TRBV7-9 and TRBJ2-2, with D maybe TRBD1 (6 bases). This CDR3 comprises 17 residues. The V and J ends lost 4 bases and 6 bases respectively, with 21 bases between them. Germline values: CDR1 SEHNR, CDR2 FQNEAQ (reference sequence).

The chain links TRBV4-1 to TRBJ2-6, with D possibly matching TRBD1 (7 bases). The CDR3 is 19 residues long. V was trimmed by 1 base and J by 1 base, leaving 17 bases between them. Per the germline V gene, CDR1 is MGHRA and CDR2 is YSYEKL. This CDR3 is CASSQAQGGGRSGANVLTF. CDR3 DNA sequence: TGCGCCAGCAGCCAAGCCCAAGGAGGGGGCAGATCTGGGGCCAACGTCCTGACTTTC.

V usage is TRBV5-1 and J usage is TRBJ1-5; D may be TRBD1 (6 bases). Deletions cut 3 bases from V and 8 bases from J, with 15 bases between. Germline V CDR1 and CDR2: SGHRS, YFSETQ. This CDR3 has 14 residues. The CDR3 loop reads CASSSPGAIKPQHF. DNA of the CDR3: TGCGCCAGCAGCTCTCCAGGGGCAATCAAGCCCCAGCATTTT. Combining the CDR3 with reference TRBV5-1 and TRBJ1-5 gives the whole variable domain KAGVTQTPRYLIKTRGQQVTLSCSPISGHRSVSWYQQTPGQGLQFLFEYFSETQRNKGNFPGRFSGRQFSNSRSEMNVSTLELGDSALYLCASSSPGAIKPQHFGDGTRLSIL.

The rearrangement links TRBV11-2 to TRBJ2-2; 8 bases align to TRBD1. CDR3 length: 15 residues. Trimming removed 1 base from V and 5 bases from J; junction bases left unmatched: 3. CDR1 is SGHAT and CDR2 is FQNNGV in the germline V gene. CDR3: CASSLGTGWTGELFF. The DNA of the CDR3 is TGTGCCAGCAGCTTAGGGACAGGGTGGACCGGGGAGCTGTTTTTT.

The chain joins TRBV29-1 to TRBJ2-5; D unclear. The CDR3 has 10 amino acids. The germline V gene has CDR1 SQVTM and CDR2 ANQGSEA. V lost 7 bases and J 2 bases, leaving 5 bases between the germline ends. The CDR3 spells CSAWQETQYF. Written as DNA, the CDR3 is TGCAGCGCCTGGCAAGAGACCCAGTACTTC.

The CDR3 DNA follows: TGTGCCAGCAGTTCCTCGGGACAGGGTCCCTACGAGCAGTACTTC. Translated: CASSSSGQGPYEQYF. V usage is TRBV28 and J usage is TRBJ2-7; 9 positions agree with TRBD1. This CDR3 is built from 15 residues. J gave up 2 bases and V 4 bases, and 6 bases lay outside the gene matches. CDR1 is MDHEN and CDR2 is SYDVKM in the germline V gene.

CDR3: CASSLGRYNEQFF. CDR3 coding DNA: TGTGCCAGCAGTTTGGGGAGGTACAATGAGCAGTTCTTC. V gene TRBV27 combines with J gene TRBJ2-1, with D possibly matching TRBD2 (6 bases). Germline values: CDR1 MNHEY, CDR2 SMNVEV (reference sequence). This CDR3 has 13 amino acids. Trimming left V 3 bases short and J 4 bases short, with 7 bases between.

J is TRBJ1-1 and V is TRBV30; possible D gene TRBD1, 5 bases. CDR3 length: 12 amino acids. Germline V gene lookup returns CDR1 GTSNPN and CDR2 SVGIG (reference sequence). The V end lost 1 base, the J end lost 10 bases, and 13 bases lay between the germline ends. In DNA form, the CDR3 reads TGTGCCTGGAGTGGGGCGGGGCAAGGAGCTTTCTTT. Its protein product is CAWSGAGQGAFF.

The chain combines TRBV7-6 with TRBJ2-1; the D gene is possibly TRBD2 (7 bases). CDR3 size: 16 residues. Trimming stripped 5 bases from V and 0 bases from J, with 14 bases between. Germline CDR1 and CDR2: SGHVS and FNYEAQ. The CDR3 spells CASSPTGGRSYNEQFF. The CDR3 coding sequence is TGTGCCAGCAGCCCCACGGGGGGCCGCTCCTACAATGAGCAGTTCTTC.